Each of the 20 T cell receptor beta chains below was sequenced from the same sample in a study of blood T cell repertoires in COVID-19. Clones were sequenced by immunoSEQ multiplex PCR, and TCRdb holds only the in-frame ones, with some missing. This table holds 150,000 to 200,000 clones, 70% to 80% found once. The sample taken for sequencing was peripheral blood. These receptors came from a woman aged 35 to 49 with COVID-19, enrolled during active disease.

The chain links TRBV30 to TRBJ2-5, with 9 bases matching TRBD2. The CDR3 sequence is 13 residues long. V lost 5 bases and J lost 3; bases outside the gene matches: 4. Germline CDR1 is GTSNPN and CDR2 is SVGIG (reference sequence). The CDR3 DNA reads TGTGCCTGGGAGCGGGAGGCAGAAGAGACCCAGTACTTC. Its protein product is CAWEREAEETQYF.

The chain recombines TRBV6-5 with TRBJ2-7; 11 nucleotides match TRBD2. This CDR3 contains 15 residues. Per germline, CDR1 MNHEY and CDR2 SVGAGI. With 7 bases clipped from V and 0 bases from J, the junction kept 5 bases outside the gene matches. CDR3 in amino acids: CASTETSGDSYEQYF. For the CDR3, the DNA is TGTGCCAGCACCGAGACTAGCGGGGACTCCTACGAGCAGTACTTC.

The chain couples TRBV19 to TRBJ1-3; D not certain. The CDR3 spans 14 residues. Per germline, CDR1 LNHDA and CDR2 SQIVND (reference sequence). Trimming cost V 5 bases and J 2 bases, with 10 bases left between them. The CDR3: CASSPERTGNTIYF. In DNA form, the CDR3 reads TGTGCCAGTAGTCCTGAGCGGACTGGAAACACCATATATTTT.

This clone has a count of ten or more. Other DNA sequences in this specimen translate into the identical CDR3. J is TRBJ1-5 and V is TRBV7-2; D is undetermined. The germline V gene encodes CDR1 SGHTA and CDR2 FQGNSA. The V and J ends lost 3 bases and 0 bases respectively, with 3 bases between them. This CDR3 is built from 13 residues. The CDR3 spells CASSFHSNQPQHF. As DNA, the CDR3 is TGTGCCAGCAGCTTCCATAGCAATCAGCCCCAGCATTTT.

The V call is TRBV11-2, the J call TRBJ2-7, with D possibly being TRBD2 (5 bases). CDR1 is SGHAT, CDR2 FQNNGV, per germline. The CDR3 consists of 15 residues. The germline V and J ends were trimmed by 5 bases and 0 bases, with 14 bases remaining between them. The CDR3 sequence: CASSIDWESSYEQYF. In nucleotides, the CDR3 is TGTGCCAGCAGCATTGACTGGGAGAGCTCCTACGAGCAGTACTTC.

The CDR3 region is CASSLGGPMNTEAFF. Written as DNA, the CDR3 is TGTGCCAGCAGCTTGGGGGGGCCCATGAACACTGAAGCTTTCTTT. This chain uses TRBV7-2 with TRBJ1-1, with D possibly TRBD1 on 6 matching bases. Trimming took 3 bases from V and 0 from J, leaving 11 bases between them. This CDR3 comprises 15 residues. CDR1 is SGHTA and CDR2 is FQGNSA in the germline V gene. The full variable domain, with the rest looked up from reference TRBV7-2 and TRBJ1-1, is GAGVSQSPSNKVTEKGKDVELRCDPISGHTALYWYRQSLGQGLEFLIYFQGNSAPDKSGLPSDRFSAERTGGSVSTLTIQRTQQEDSAVYLCASSLGGPMNTEAFFGQGTRLTVV.

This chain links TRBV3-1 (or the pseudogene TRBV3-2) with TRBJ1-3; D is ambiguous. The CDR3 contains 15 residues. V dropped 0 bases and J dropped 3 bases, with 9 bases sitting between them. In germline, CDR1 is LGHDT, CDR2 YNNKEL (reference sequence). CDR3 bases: TGTGCCAGCAGCCAAGACTCTAGTGGTGGAAACACCATATATTTT. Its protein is CASSQDSSGGNTIYF.

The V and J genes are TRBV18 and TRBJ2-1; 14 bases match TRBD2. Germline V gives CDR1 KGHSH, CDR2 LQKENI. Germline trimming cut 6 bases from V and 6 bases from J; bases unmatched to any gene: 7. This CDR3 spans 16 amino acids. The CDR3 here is CASSRGTSGGPNEQFF. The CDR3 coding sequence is TGTGCCAGCTCTCGCGGGACTAGCGGGGGACCCAATGAGCAGTTCTTC.

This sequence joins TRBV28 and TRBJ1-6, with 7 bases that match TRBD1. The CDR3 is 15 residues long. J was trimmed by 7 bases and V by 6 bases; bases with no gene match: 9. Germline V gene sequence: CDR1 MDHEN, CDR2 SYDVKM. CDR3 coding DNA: TGTGCCAGCAGCCCGCCCCAGGGGGTGAATTCACCCCTCCACTTT. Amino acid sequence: CASSPPQGVNSPLHF.

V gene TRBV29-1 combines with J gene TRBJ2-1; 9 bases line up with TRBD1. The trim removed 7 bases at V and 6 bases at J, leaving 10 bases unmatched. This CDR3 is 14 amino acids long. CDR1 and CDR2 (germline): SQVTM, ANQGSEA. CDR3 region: CSAPKQGAGNEQFF. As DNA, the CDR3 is TGCAGCGCACCGAAACAGGGGGCAGGCAATGAGCAGTTCTTC.

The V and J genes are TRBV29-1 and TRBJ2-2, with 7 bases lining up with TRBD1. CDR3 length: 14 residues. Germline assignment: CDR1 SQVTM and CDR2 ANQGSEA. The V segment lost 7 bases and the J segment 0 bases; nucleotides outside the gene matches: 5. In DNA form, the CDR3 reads TGCAGCGCTAAGGGGGCGGCGAACACCGGGGAGCTGTTTTTT. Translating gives CSAKGAANTGELFF.

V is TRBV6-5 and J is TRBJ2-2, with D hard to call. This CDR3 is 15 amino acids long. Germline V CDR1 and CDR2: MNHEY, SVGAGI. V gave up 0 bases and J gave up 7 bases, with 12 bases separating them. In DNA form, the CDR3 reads TGTGCCAGCAGTTACTCGGGCAGTCAGGTCGGGGAGCTGTTTTTT. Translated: CASSYSGSQVGELFF.

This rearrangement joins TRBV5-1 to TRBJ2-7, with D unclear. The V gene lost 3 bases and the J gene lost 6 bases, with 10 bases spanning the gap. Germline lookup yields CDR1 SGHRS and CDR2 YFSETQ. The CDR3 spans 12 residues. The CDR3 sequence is CASSSVRSEQYF. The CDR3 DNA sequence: TGCGCCAGCAGCTCAGTAAGGAGCGAGCAGTACTTC.

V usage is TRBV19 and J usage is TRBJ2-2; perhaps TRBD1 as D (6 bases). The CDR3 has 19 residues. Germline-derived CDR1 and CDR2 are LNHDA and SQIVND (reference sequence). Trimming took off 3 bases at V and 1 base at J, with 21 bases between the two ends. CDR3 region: CASSILVGQWALNTGELFF. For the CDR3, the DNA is TGTGCCAGTAGTATTTTAGTAGGACAGTGGGCTTTGAACACCGGGGAGCTGTTTTTT.

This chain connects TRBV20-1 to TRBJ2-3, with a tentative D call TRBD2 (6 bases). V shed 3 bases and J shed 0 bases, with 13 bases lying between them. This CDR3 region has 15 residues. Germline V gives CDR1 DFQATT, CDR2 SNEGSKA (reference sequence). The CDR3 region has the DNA TGCAGTGCTAGTCTGCGGGGACTTAGCACAGATACGCAGTATTTT. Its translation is CSASLRGLSTDTQYF.

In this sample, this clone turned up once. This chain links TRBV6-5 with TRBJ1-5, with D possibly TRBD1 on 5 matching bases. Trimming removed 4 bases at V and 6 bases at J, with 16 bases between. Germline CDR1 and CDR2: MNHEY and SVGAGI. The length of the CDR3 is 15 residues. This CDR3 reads CASSFGTPESQPQHF. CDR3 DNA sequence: TGTGCCAGCAGTTTCGGGACTCCAGAGAGTCAGCCCCAGCATTTT.

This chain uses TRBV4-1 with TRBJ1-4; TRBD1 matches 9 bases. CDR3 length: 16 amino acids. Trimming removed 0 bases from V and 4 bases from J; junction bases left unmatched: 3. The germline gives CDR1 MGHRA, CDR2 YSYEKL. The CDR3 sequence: CASSQEGQGNNEKLFF. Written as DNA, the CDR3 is TGCGCCAGCAGCCAAGAAGGACAGGGGAATAATGAAAAACTGTTTTTT.

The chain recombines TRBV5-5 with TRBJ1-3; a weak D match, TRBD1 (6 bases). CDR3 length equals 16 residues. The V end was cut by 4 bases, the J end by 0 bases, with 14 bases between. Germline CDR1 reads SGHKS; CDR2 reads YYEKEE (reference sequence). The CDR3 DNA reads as TGTGCCAGCAGCCCATTCGACAGGAACTCTGGAAACACCATATATTTT. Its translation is CASSPFDRNSGNTIYF.

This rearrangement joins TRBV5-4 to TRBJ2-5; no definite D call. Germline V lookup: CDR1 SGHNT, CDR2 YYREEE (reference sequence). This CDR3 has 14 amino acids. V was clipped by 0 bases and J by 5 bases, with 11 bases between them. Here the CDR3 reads CASSLGSGYETQYF. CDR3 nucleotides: TGTGCCAGCAGCTTGGGGTCGGGTTACGAGACCCAGTACTTC.

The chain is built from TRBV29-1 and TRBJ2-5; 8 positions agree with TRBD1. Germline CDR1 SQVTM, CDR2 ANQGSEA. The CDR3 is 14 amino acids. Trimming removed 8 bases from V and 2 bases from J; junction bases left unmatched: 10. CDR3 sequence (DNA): TGCAGCATCTGCCGGGGGACAGGACAAGAGACCCAGTACTTC. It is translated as CSICRGTGQETQYF.